One sample yielded the 32 T cell receptor beta chains listed below, sequenced in a study of shared clonotypes between healthy human individuals. The repertoire was sequenced with immunoSEQ multiplex PCR; TCRdb's copy has only in-frame clones and lacks some. The sample lists roughly 500,000 clones; 95% to 97% were seen once. Material: naive CD4+ T cells sorted from blood. Subset indicated: CD45RA+ positively selected. The receptors stem from a woman aged 30 to 39 in good health.

This sequence joins TRBV6-5 and TRBJ1-1; D unresolved. V dropped 0 bases and J dropped 5 bases, with 13 bases sitting between them. Germline V CDR1 and CDR2: MNHEY, SVGAGI. This CDR3 has 15 residues. DNA of the CDR3: TGTGCCAGCAGTTACTCGACTAAATCGGGGACTGAAGCTTTCTTT. Protein product: CASSYSTKSGTEAFF.

The rearrangement links TRBV25-1 to TRBJ2-3; 8 nucleotides agree with TRBD2. With 7 bases clipped from V and 6 bases from J, the junction kept 9 bases outside the gene matches. The germline V gene encodes CDR1 MGHDK and CDR2 SYGVNS. CDR3 length equals 14 residues. The CDR3 bases are TGTGCCAGCAACCCTGGGACTAGGGTCGATACGCAGTATTTT. This codes for CASNPGTRVDTQYF.

This chain connects TRBV28 to TRBJ1-2; D remains unclear. CDR1 and CDR2 (germline): MDHEN, SYDVKM. The CDR3 totals 14 residues. With 2 bases removed from V and 4 bases from J, the gap between germline ends came to 11 bases. The CDR3 DNA reads as TGTGCCAGCAGTTTAGCATCCGGGGTCTATGGCTACACCTTC. This sequence encodes CASSLASGVYGYTF.

The chain has TRBV18 and TRBJ2-3; no clear D. The CDR3 length is 12 residues. Per the germline V gene, CDR1 is KGHSH and CDR2 is LQKENI. With 4 bases removed from V and 0 bases from J, the gap between germline ends came to 2 bases. In nucleotides, the CDR3 is TGTGCCAGCTCACTTAGCACAGATACGCAGTATTTT. Translating gives CASSLSTDTQYF.

As concerns this clone: The sample contains more than one DNA sequence encoding this CDR3. The chain is built from TRBV10-3 and TRBJ2-7; maybe TRBD2 (5 bases). There are 12 residues in the CDR3. The germline CDR1 and CDR2 sequences are ENHRY and SYGVKD. The V gene lost 6 bases and the J gene lost 0 bases, with 6 bases spanning the gap. CDR3: CAIRGSSYEQYF. CDR3 nucleotides: TGTGCCATCAGGGGGAGCTCCTACGAGCAGTACTTC.

V gene TRBV21-1 combines with J gene TRBJ1-4. TRBV21-1 is shown as a pseudogene. This CDR3 is built from 15 residues. The CDR3 DNA reads TGTGCCAGCAGCAAAGGCCCTGGGACTTGGGAAAAACTGTTTTTT. Protein sequence: CASSKGPGTWEKLFF.

The chain recombines TRBV15 with TRBJ2-7, with TRBD1 matching 8 bases. Germline-derived CDR1 and CDR2 are LNHNV and YYDKDF (reference sequence). This CDR3 is 17 amino acids long. The trim removed 0 bases at V and 3 bases at J, leaving 10 bases unmatched. The CDR3 nucleotides read TGTGCCACCAGCAGAGATACGGCTGGGACAGGCGGCTACGAGCAGTACTTC. Translated: CATSRDTAGTGGYEQYF.

This clone is a singleton in its sample. The V and J genes are TRBV5-1 and TRBJ2-3, with 7 nucleotides matching TRBD2. The CDR3 extends over 18 amino acids. J lost 2 bases, V lost 0 bases, and 12 bases had no gene match. Germline V gene sequence: CDR1 SGHRS, CDR2 YFSETQ. The CDR3 DNA is TGCGCCAGCAGCTTGGTGGGTCGGGGAGGGCCTAACACAGATACGCAGTATTTT. Translation: CASSLVGRGGPNTDTQYF. The whole variable domain, filled in from reference TRBV5-1 and TRBJ2-3, reads KAGVTQTPRYLIKTRGQQVTLSCSPISGHRSVSWYQQTPGQGLQFLFEYFSETQRNKGNFPGRFSGRQFSNSRSEMNVSTLELGDSALYLCASSLVGRGGPNTDTQYFGPGTRLTVL.

This clone turned up a few times. The rearrangement uses TRBV28 and TRBJ1-2; D unclear. This CDR3 has 12 amino acids. The germline gives CDR1 MDHEN, CDR2 SYDVKM. V dropped 4 bases and J dropped 7 bases, with 10 bases sitting between them. The CDR3 loop is CASSSTVGGYTF. The DNA for the CDR3 is TGTGCCAGCAGTTCGACCGTGGGTGGCTACACCTTC.

V and J are TRBV7-9 and TRBJ2-2; D tentatively reads TRBD1 or TRBD2 (5 bases each). The CDR3 is made up of 16 amino acids. Germline CDR1 and CDR2: SEHNR and FQNEAQ (reference sequence). V shed 4 bases and J shed 1 base, with 13 bases lying between them. The DNA of the CDR3 is TGTGCCAGCAGCTCACCCGGGACGGTGAACACCGGGGAGCTGTTTTTT. It encodes CASSSPGTVNTGELFF.

The chain uses TRBV18 and TRBJ1-1, with a weak D call TRBD1 (5 bases). The germline V gene has CDR1 KGHSH and CDR2 LQKENI. Trimming shortened V by 0 bases and J by 1 base, and 6 bases separated the two germline ends. The CDR3 spans 14 residues. This CDR3 is CASSPPQGNTEAFF. In DNA, the CDR3 is TGTGCCAGCTCACCACCGCAGGGGAACACTGAAGCTTTCTTT.

This chain joins TRBV7-8 and TRBJ2-5; 7 nucleotides line up with TRBD2. This CDR3 is 17 amino acids long. CDR1 SGHVS and CDR2 FQNEAQ come from the germline V gene. V lost 6 bases and J lost 5; bases outside the gene matches: 18. The DNA for the CDR3 is TGTGCCAGCAGTGCCGGACTAGGAATATTGCTTTTCGAGACCCAGTACTTC. This gives the protein CASSAGLGILLFETQYF.

The chain has TRBV19 and TRBJ2-7; TRBD2 agrees at 10 bases. Germline V gene data show CDR1 as LNHDA and CDR2 as SQIVND (reference sequence). The CDR3 has 15 residues. V lost 2 bases, J lost 5 bases, and 6 bases stayed unmatched. CDR3 DNA sequence: TGTGCCAGTAGTATATCTAGCGGGAGCCAAAACGAGCAGTACTTC. This codes for CASSISSGSQNEQYF. Drawing the rest from reference TRBV19 and TRBJ2-7, the complete variable domain is DGGITQSPKYLFRKEGQNVTLSCEQNLNHDAMYWYRQDPGQGLRLIYYSQIVNDFQKGDIAEGYSVSREKKESFPLTVTSAQKNPTAFYLCASSISSGSQNEQYFGPGTRLTVT.

The chain carries TRBV7-9 and TRBJ1-2, with 10 bases that match TRBD1. CDR3 size: 17 residues. J gave up 4 bases and V 5 bases, and 13 bases lay outside the gene matches. The germline gives CDR1 SEHNR, CDR2 FQNEAQ (reference sequence). The CDR3 DNA follows: TGTGCCAGCAGCCCCCAACCGGGACAGGGGATGTCCTATGGCTACACCTTC. Translating it yields CASSPQPGQGMSYGYTF. The variable domain in full, completed from reference TRBV7-9 and TRBJ1-2, reads DTGVSQNPRHKITKRGQNVTFRCDPISEHNRLYWYRQTLGQGPEFLTYFQNEAQLEKSRLLSDRFSAERPKGSFSTLEIQRTEQGDSAMYLCASSPQPGQGMSYGYTFGSGTRLTVV.

The rearrangement links TRBV28 to TRBJ1-1; TRBD1 matches 7 bases. The CDR3 has 16 amino acids. CDR1 MDHEN and CDR2 SYDVKM come from the germline V gene. The ends lost 2 bases at V and 1 base at J; junction bases unmatched: 7. Here the CDR3 reads CASSLTDRFRNTEAFF. CDR3 bases: TGTGCCAGCAGTTTAACGGACAGGTTTCGGAACACTGAAGCTTTCTTT.

The rearrangement links TRBV6-1 to TRBJ2-7, with D unclear. Between the trimmed V and J ends, which lost 2 bases and 5 bases, there was a span of 10 bases. CDR3 length: 13 amino acids. CDR1 is MNHNS, CDR2 SASEGT, per germline. CDR3 nucleotide sequence: TGTGCCAGCAGTGAACTCGGGTCGCACGAGCAGTACTTC. It translates to CASSELGSHEQYF.

This clone has just one count. The V gene is TRBV28, the J gene TRBJ1-4; D unclear. The CDR3 covers 15 residues. The germline V and J ends were trimmed by 7 bases and 2 bases, with 14 bases remaining between them. Germline V gene sequence: CDR1 MDHEN, CDR2 SYDVKM. The CDR3 spells CASNRDGGTNEKLFF. The CDR3 DNA sequence: TGTGCCAGCAATAGGGATGGCGGTACTAATGAAAAACTGTTTTTT.

V gene TRBV5-1 combines with J gene TRBJ1-1; 7 nucleotides align to TRBD1. V trimming: 1 base; J trimming: 0 bases; junction bases outside the gene matches: 9. Germline V gene data show CDR1 as SGHRS and CDR2 as YFSETQ. CDR3 length: 17 amino acids. CDR3 coding DNA: TGCGCCAGCAGCTTGTCTCGGACAGGTACTATGAACACTGAAGCTTTCTTT. This sequence encodes CASSLSRTGTMNTEAFF.

The V and J genes are TRBV7-2 and TRBJ2-3; the D gene is possibly TRBD2 (6 bases). The germline V and J ends were trimmed by 2 bases and 5 bases, with 11 bases remaining between them. The CDR3 sequence is 14 residues long. Per germline, CDR1 SGHTA and CDR2 FQGNSA. The DNA for the CDR3 is TGTGCCAGCAGCTTAAGTAGGAGGGGAGATACGCAGTATTTT. Protein product: CASSLSRRGDTQYF.

The chain recombines TRBV5-1 with TRBJ2-1, with D possibly being TRBD2 (5 bases). Germline-derived CDR1 and CDR2 are SGHRS and YFSETQ. The CDR3 consists of 16 residues. V lost 4 bases and J lost 6, with 20 bases in between. CDR3 region: CASSPGLALEGNEQFF. The DNA of the CDR3 is TGCGCCAGCAGCCCGGGCCTAGCCCTAGAGGGCAATGAGCAGTTCTTC.

This chain joins TRBV2 and TRBJ2-3, with 7 bases identical to TRBD2. Unmatched junction bases numbered 7, after V lost 6 bases and J lost 4 bases. The CDR3 is made up of 14 amino acids. Looked up from germline, CDR1 is SNHLY and CDR2 is FYNNEI. The CDR3 nucleotides are TGTGCCAGCAGAGGTGGCGGGAGAGCAGATACGCAGTATTTT. Amino acids: CASRGGGRADTQYF.

This sequence joins TRBV4-1 and TRBJ2-5, with D maybe TRBD1 (6 bases). Near its end, the DNA agrees better with TRBJ2-7, so the J call may be wrong. Germline CDR1 and CDR2: MGHRA and YSYEKL. This CDR3 spans 16 amino acids. The CDR3 nucleotides read TGCGCCAGCAGCCAGAGCAGGGGTTTCGGCTCCTACGAGCAGTACTTC. Protein sequence: CASSQSRGFGSYEQYF.

The rearrangement links TRBV28 to TRBJ1-5; 9 nucleotides agree with TRBD1. Germline-derived CDR1 and CDR2 are MDHEN and SYDVKM. V gave up 8 bases and J gave up 3 bases; unmatched junction bases: 14. This CDR3 comprises 17 residues. The CDR3: CASQPAGTGFHNQPQHF. CDR3 DNA sequence: TGTGCCAGCCAACCCGCCGGGACAGGGTTCCACAATCAGCCCCAGCATTTT.

The V gene is TRBV7-6, the J gene TRBJ2-3; 10 bases line up with TRBD2. In germline, CDR1 is SGHVS, CDR2 FNYEAQ. This CDR3 has 16 amino acids. The trim removed 1 base at V and 4 bases at J, leaving 5 bases unmatched. As DNA, the CDR3 is TGTGCCAGCAGCTTAGGGAGCGGGAGGGGGGCAGATACGCAGTATTTT. Translation: CASSLGSGRGADTQYF.

The V call is TRBV2, the J call TRBJ1-5; 8 bases align to TRBD1. Germline CDR1 reads SNHLY; CDR2 reads FYNNEI. The V segment lost 7 bases and the J segment 5 bases; nucleotides outside the gene matches: 7. There are 14 residues in the CDR3. The CDR3 nucleotides are TGTGCCAGCATCAGAGAACAGGGGGATCAGCCCCAGCATTTT. Protein: CASIREQGDQPQHF.

This sequence joins TRBV2 and TRBJ1-3; TRBD1 matches at 10 bases. The CDR3 totals 13 residues. V was clipped by 11 bases and J by 7 bases; unmatched bases: 8. The germline gives CDR1 SNHLY, CDR2 FYNNEI. In nucleotides, the CDR3 is TGTGCCGGAACCGGGACAGGGGTCAACACCATATATTTT. This sequence encodes CAGTGTGVNTIYF.

J is TRBJ2-7 and V is TRBV7-6, with TRBD2 identical over 8 bases. Trimming at V came to 5 bases and at J to 0 bases, leaving 9 bases not matched to a gene. This CDR3 has 16 amino acids. CDR1 and CDR2 (germline): SGHVS, FNYEAQ. The CDR3 sequence is CASSARRGESSYEQYF. The CDR3 bases are TGTGCCAGCAGCGCCCGGCGGGGGGAAAGCTCCTACGAGCAGTACTTC.

The sample holds one count of this clone. This rearrangement joins TRBV5-1 to TRBJ2-5; D is undetermined. The V gene lost 0 bases and the J gene lost 1 base, with 4 bases spanning the gap. Germline assignment: CDR1 SGHRS and CDR2 YFSETQ. There are 13 residues in the CDR3. CDR3 bases: TGCGCCAGCAGCTTGGGCCCCCAAGAGACCCAGTACTTC. Its translation: CASSLGPQETQYF.

In DNA form, the CDR3 reads TGTGCCAGCAGCTTCGGTCTGCCCCAGTACTTC. The encoded protein is CASSFGLPQYF. The genes are TRBV7-9 and TRBJ2-5; no reliable D call. The CDR3 has 11 residues. Germline CDR1 SEHNR, CDR2 FQNEAQ (reference sequence). V was pared by 3 bases and J by 9 bases, with 8 bases between.

The chain recombines TRBV5-1 with TRBJ1-4; a weak D match, TRBD1 (6 bases). Trimming removed 1 base from V and 3 bases from J, with 19 bases in between. CDR1 and CDR2 (germline): SGHRS, YFSETQ. The CDR3 sequence is 18 residues long. The CDR3 DNA sequence: TGCGCCAGCAGCTTGTTGGGGGCCCCAAATGCGGCTAATGAAAAACTGTTTTTT. This codes for CASSLLGAPNAANEKLFF.

This chain joins TRBV28 and TRBJ2-3; a possible D gene is TRBD2 (6 bases). The CDR3 is made up of 13 amino acids. Deletions cut 7 bases from V and 2 bases from J, with 10 bases between. Germline-derived CDR1 and CDR2 are MDHEN and SYDVKM. CDR3 in DNA: TGTGCCAGCAAGGCGGGGAACACAGATACGCAGTATTTT. Translated: CASKAGNTDTQYF.

This chain uses TRBV28 with TRBJ2-4; D not certain. From germline, CDR1 is MDHEN and CDR2 SYDVKM. CDR3 length equals 17 residues. The V gene lost 1 base and the J gene lost 0 bases, with 13 bases spanning the gap. CDR3 residues: CASSLYTKSEAKNIQYF. The CDR3, as DNA: TGTGCCAGCAGTTTATACACCAAGTCCGAAGCCAAAAACATTCAGTACTTC.